This T cell receptor beta chain was captured by sequencing in a study of neurological immune-mediated disorders. In TCRdb, the 5' RACE reads were re-called with MiXCR into one record per CDR3 protein. The table lists some 80,000 distinct CDR3 sequences, 4.3% of them singletons. This clonotype has ten or more counts. The V end lost 5 bases, the J end lost 1 base, and 17 bases lay between the germline ends. The CDR3 is 16 residues long. Germline V CDR1 and CDR2: SGHTA, FQGNSA. Time point of the sample: longitudinal time-point 3. The source is a woman aged 55-70 years with multiple sclerosis. The sample was PBMCs. The genes are TRBV7-2 and TRBJ1-2; the D is unclear. Here the CDR3 reads CASSPGGGARNYGYTF. CDR3 coding DNA: TGTGCCAGCAGCCCGGGCGGTGGAGCCCGTAACTATGGCTACACCTTC.